One and the same sample provided the 10 T cell receptor beta chains below, sequenced in a study of T-cell reconstitution after alpha-beta-depleted transplantation in children. A library of TCRbeta sequences, prepared with unique molecular identifiers, was generated. Using its own MiXCR run on the PCR reads, TCRdb lists one record per CDR3 protein. The sample carries about 160,000 distinct CDR3 sequences, around 10% recorded once. Sequencing was performed on PBMCs, taken before TCRalphabeta/CD19-depleted stem cell transplant. The source of these receptors is a boy aged 2-15 years with acute myeloid leukemia, due to receive a stem cell transplant.

The sample holds a few counts of this clonotype. The chain couples TRBV12-3 or TRBV12-4 to TRBJ1-6; D possibly corresponds to TRBD1 (5 bases). Trimming cost V 6 bases and J 9 bases, with 15 bases left between them. This CDR3 is 14 amino acids long. The CDR3 sequence: CASSRPGTGSPLHF. The CDR3 DNA reads as TGTGCCAGCAGCCGCCCGGGGACGGGTTCACCCCTCCACTTT.

This clonotype appeared many times. The chain couples TRBV4-2 to TRBJ2-2; a possible D gene is TRBD1 (6 bases). This CDR3 spans 14 amino acids. Germline values: CDR1 LGHNA, CDR2 YNFKEQ. With 8 bases removed from V and 4 bases from J, the gap between germline ends came to 14 bases. As DNA, the CDR3 is TGTGCCAGCTCGACGAGGACAGCCACCGGGGAGCTGTTTTTT. It codes for CASSTRTATGELFF.

This clonotype was observed many times. The rearrangement links TRBV11-2 to TRBJ2-1; unclear D gene. The CDR3 is made up of 12 amino acids. V was cut by 5 bases and J by 10 bases, with 12 bases left in between. Germline assignment: CDR1 SGHAT and CDR2 FQNNGV. The CDR3 DNA follows: TGTGCCAGCAGCGGACGGTTGGGGGAGCAGTTCTTC. Amino acid sequence: CASSGRLGEQFF. Full variable domain (rest looked up from reference TRBV11-2 and TRBJ2-1): EAGVAQSPRYKIIEKRQSVAFWCNPISGHATLYWYQQILGQGPKLLIQFQNNGVVDDSQLPKDRFSAERLKGVDSTLKIQPAKLEDSAVYLCASSGRLGEQFFGPGTRLTVL.

This clonotype was detected ten times or more. The chain couples TRBV5-6 to TRBJ1-3, with 8 nucleotides matching TRBD1. The CDR3 runs 14 residues. Germline V gives CDR1 SGHDT, CDR2 YYEEEE. V lost 4 bases and J lost 4; bases outside the gene matches: 4. The CDR3 nucleotides are TGTGCCAGCAGCCCGACAGGGGCCGGAAACACCATATATTTT. It yields the protein CASSPTGAGNTIYF.

This clonotype was detected many times. V is TRBV12-3 or TRBV12-4 and J is TRBJ2-7; TRBD2 matches 9 bases. The junction had 4 bases not matched to a gene; V was cut back by 5 bases and J by 5 bases. There are 13 residues in the CDR3. The CDR3 nucleotides read TGTGCCAGCAGTGAGCGGGGGGTTCACGAGCAGTACGTC. This gives the protein CASSERGVHEQYV.

This clonotype was picked up many times. The chain links TRBV20-1 to TRBJ2-5, with D hard to call. The CDR3 runs 13 residues. The germline V and J ends were trimmed by 0 bases and 5 bases, with 10 bases remaining between them. The germline V gene encodes CDR1 DFQATT and CDR2 SNEGSKA (reference sequence). For the CDR3, the DNA is TGCAGTGCTAGAGATCCCTCTGGGGAGACCCAGTACTTC. This gives the protein CSARDPSGETQYF.

This rearrangement joins TRBV5-4 to TRBJ1-4; D possibly corresponds to TRBD1 (6 bases). The CDR3 sequence is 16 residues long. The germline gives CDR1 SGHNT, CDR2 YYREEE (reference sequence). Trimming took 0 bases from V and 3 from J, leaving 12 bases between them. The CDR3 bases are TGTGCCAGCAGCTTGGCAGCCGAGGGGGCTAATGAAAAACTGTTTTTT. Translation gives CASSLAAEGANEKLFF. The full variable domain, in which reference TRBV5-4 and TRBJ1-4 provide the parts outside the CDR3, is ETGVTQSPTHLIKTRGQQVTLRCSSQSGHNTVSWYQQALGQGPQFIFQYYREEENGRGNFPPRFSGLQFPNYSSELNVNALELDDSALYLCASSLAAEGANEKLFFGSGTQLSVL.

Many counts were recorded for this clonotype. The J gene is TRBJ1-1, the V gene TRBV6-5; a weak D match, TRBD1 (5 bases). The CDR3 has 13 amino acids. Germline CDR1 MNHEY, CDR2 SVGAGI. V gave up 1 base and J gave up 8 bases, with 11 bases separating them. The CDR3 spells CASSYFAGTEAFF. The CDR3 DNA reads as TGTGCCAGCAGTTACTTTGCCGGGACGGAAGCTTTCTTT.

Ten or more counts support this clonotype. The chain uses TRBV24-1 and TRBJ2-1, with D unclear. The CDR3 runs 16 residues. The germline V and J ends were trimmed by 0 bases and 0 bases, with 8 bases remaining between them. Germline assignment: CDR1 KGHDR and CDR2 SFDVKD. As DNA, the CDR3 is TGTGCCACCAGTGATTTGCGGGCCAGCTCCTACAATGAGCAGTTCTTC. As protein: CATSDLRASSYNEQFF.

There are many counts of this clonotype. The chain uses TRBV27 and TRBJ2-1; 10 nucleotides line up with TRBD2. Germline assignment: CDR1 MNHEY and CDR2 SMNVEV (reference sequence). V shed 1 base, J shed 0 bases, and the junction held 12 bases outside the gene matches. The CDR3 covers 20 residues. The CDR3 sequence is CASSLLLASGGDNSYNEQFF. The DNA for the CDR3 is TGTGCCAGCAGTTTATTATTAGCTAGCGGGGGCGATAACTCCTACAATGAGCAGTTCTTC.